This T cell receptor (beta chain) was recovered during a study of cytomegalovirus exposure and HLA in healthy donors (dated by TCRdb to the late 2010s). About the investigation overall: According to an earlier analysis of 550 to 700 of the donors, some 170 million T cells yielded some 120 million unique TCR beta sequences and about 300 Gb of sequence data. Among about 410 genotyped donors of the cohort, an average of roughly 230,000 unique TCR beta nucleotide sequences was sequenced per donor, of which roughly 18% were non-productive. Several DR-DQ haplotypes were treated as single units for association and clustering because of strong linkage in the cohort. A later analysis re-examined previously published TCR beta repertoires from 610 or so donors and added high-resolution HLA genotyping to investigate patterns of TCR occurrence. To predict cytomegalovirus infection status, the study combined high-throughput TCR immunosequencing, statistical association of individual TCRs with disease status, and machine learning. HLA typing covered class I and class II loci at four-digit resolution. The study was designed to test whether signatures of past pathogen exposure could be identified by cataloging public T cell receptors. Besides the first cohort of around 670 subjects, a separate validation cohort made up of about 120 different subjects was used. Of the roughly 400 genotyped donors, less than 85% were placed in the genetic ancestry cluster associated with self-reported Caucasian donors. An early release covering approximately 600 HLA-typed donors comprised about 300 gigabases of sequencing data and 85 million to 100 million unique TCR sequences. A later genetic analysis used genome-wide SNP genotypes for about three fifths of the 666 donors, treating that subset as a discovery cohort. Every repertoire in the discovery cohort had been generated on one and the same sequencing platform. In the later analysis, no new phenotypic data were used to find candidate immune exposures; instead, reliance was placed on TCR beta sequences and their occurrence across donors. The T cell repertoires of several hundred subjects were profiled by immunosequencing and related to cytomegalovirus serostatus. In an earlier analysis of about 590 of the donors, high-throughput TCR beta sequencing was used to judge whether each TCR beta V gene segment behaved as functional or pseudogenic. Alongside the repertoire data, information on donor age, sex, ethnicity and CMV serostatus was compiled. Typing coverage varied by locus: roughly 620-640 donors for A, B, C, DRB1 and DQB1; 500 to 550 for DQA1; approximately 570 for DPA1; roughly 470 for DPB1. Study-level results and caveats: Because HLA typing was missing for some donors at each locus, association tests included only the typed subset. In a later analysis, HLA-associated TCR beta chains were found to be more clonally expanded and to have lower generation probabilities than equally common non-associated chains. Most CMV-associated TCR beta chains appeared to be HLA-restricted in a later analysis, and the HLA associations seemed to be driven largely by CMV exposure. In a later genetic analysis, fewer N-insertions in productive TCRs were reported among donors in an Asian-associated ancestry cluster than the roughly 700-donor mean. The 87-base-pair reads could not distinguish some IMGT-functional V segments, including TRBV6-2 and TRBV6-3, so those segments were excluded. According to a later analysis, parvovirus B19, influenza, CMV and Epstein-Barr virus appeared linked to several top co-occurrence clusters. Most TCR sequences were seen in very few donors, while some public TCRs were found in many individuals. The classifier was reported to diagnose cytomegalovirus status with high specificity and sensitivity in both the original and validation cohorts. For the cohort, immune exposure information was limited to CMV serostatus. Correlated functional status among segregating V segments might be attributable to linkage disequilibrium, but an unknown experimental factor could not be ruled out. According to a later analysis, TCR association rates differed among HLA loci, with DRB1 alleles showing the most associated TCRs and HLA-C alleles showing the fewest. Strong co-occurrence of HLA alleles, especially DR and DQ, made assigning TCR associations to individual alleles difficult. Roughly uniform sequencing depth across donors was assumed in presence/absence analyses, although this assumption may not hold. In vitro tests confirmed that a few of the cytomegalovirus-associated TCR beta chains recognize cytomegalovirus antigens. The study listed 150 to 200 TCR beta chains as associated with cytomegalovirus. A cluster of highly shared sequence variants was judged likely to represent a technical artifact of the sequencing pipeline. V-gene and J-gene trimming of TCR beta chains was associated with a missense DCLRE1C variant in a later genetic analysis, and the association was replicated in an independent cohort. The earlier analysis of approximately 560 of the donors excluded 15 to 20 rarely observed V segments, including chromosome 9 orphons, because counts were too low. The authors suggested that the approach could potentially be extended to other disease states and immunological phenotypes. An earlier analysis of some 590 of the donors showed that most TCR beta V segments appeared in productive rearrangements either about 87% or about 30% of the time, which broadly matched IMGT annotations. A further reported finding was that TCR beta sequences accurately predicted the HLA-A and HLA-B alleles for most subjects in the first cohort. Only TCR beta chains were sequenced in this cohort, and the absence of alpha or paired-chain data limited detectable features. At a false discovery rate of 0.05, a later analysis linked fewer than 20,000 TCR beta sequences to specific HLA alleles.

The cohort consisted of approximately 690 healthy bone marrow donors. At the time of sampling, all cohort members were nominally healthy, though unrecorded immune exposures were likely present. The donor tested CMV seropositive and was one of the 289 seropositive cohort members. A peripheral blood sample was collected from each donor, and TCR beta sequencing was performed on peripheral blood mononuclear cells. The Qiagen DNeasy Blood Extraction Kit was used to extract genomic DNA from the blood cell samples. With respect to this clone: It has no known antigen specificity. Per-base quality was not reported, and no clone a single base away is much larger than it.

The germline V gene sets CDR1 to MNHNS and CDR2 to SASEGT. The cysteine opens and the phenylalanine closes a CDR3 of 14 amino acids. The CDR3 DNA has 42 bases and is translated from base 1. The library was made by the immunoSEQ multiplex PCR assay. A mixture of 60 forward primers for TCR Vbeta segments and 13 reverse primers for TCR Jbeta segments was used in the multiplex PCR. The CDR3 region of rearranged TCR beta genes was amplified from genomic DNA by a multiplex PCR assay. On the Illumina HiSeq System, the amplified TCR beta libraries were sequenced as 87-base-pair reads. The study's own analysis went as follows. In a later analysis, tens of millions of unique TCR beta chains were counted across the approximately 620 repertoires, and approximately 11 million of these chains were shared by at least two donors. To remove PCR and sequencing errors, raw reads were error-corrected and collapsed into unique sequences using a nearest-neighbor algorithm that merged closely related sequences. To assign V, D and J gene segments, CDR3 sequences were aligned to IMGT reference sequences. For a sequence to be retained, a match of at least six nucleotides was required to both a V gene segment and a J gene segment. Rearrangements were classified as productive when the CDR3 lacked stop codons and remained in frame with V and J, and all other rearrangements were classified as non-productive. Following IMGT convention, CDR3 was defined as the stretch from the second conserved V-encoded cysteine to the conserved J-encoded phenylalanine. In an earlier analysis of more than 550 of the donors, sequences lacking an unambiguous match to a single V gene segment were excluded. An earlier analysis of 587 of the donors classified V segments as functional when productive rearrangements were above 56.7% and as segregating when the standard deviation between donors was above 5%. A statistical classification framework was built for diagnosing cytomegalovirus status from the catalog of TCR beta chain sequences. A later analysis assigned V and J genes by comparing TCR nucleotide sequences with IMGT/GENE-DB human TR gene sequences. A later analysis assigned CDR3 sequences and most-parsimonious VDJ recombination scenarios with the TCRdist pipeline. A later analysis defined each TCR beta chain by its CDR3 amino acid sequence plus V-gene family, and excluded reads lacking a unique V-gene family. To address suspected cross-contamination and a sequencing artifact, a later analysis removed 450 to 700 highly shared, low-generation-probability nucleotide sequences. A later analysis calculated a clonal expansion index for each public chain from normalized within-repertoire ranks of inferred template counts. In a later analysis, generation probabilities were computed with a VDJ recombination model fitted to out-of-frame rearrangements, and the resulting probabilities were checked against IGoR. In a later analysis, hypergeometric tests were used to score TCR-TCR, TCR-HLA and TCR-CMV co-occurrence, with a repertoire-size bias correction applied to TCR pairs. False discovery rates were estimated in a later analysis by permuting HLA or CMV assignments 20 times. In a later analysis, co-occurring TCRs were grouped using DBSCAN, and TCRdist sequence similarity was added for clustering within HLA-allele-positive subsets. Repertoires with fewer than 30,000 or more than 120,000 public chains were left out of co-occurrence clustering, as were about five repertoires with anomalous nucleotide sharing. The table was pulled from immuneACCESS by TCRdb, which kept in-frame rearrangements only. Such tables lose some clones; where checked, under half of the loss comes from unresolved V genes, and the rest has no known cause. Clone size and the V and J calls come from that table; the DNA yielded D and trimming. This sample gives some 190,000 clones in total; around 80% of them show up just once. The top ten clones comprise 1.1% to 1.5% of the sample.

This receptor chain uses TRBV6-1 and TRBJ2-5, with an unclear D gene assignment. Gene TRBJ2-7 matches the end of the DNA better, so the J call may be wrong. This receptor was taken from a girl aged 5 to 17 in good health and CMV-seropositive. Sequencing used PBMCs. The nucleotides are TGTGCCAGCACTCTTGTGGGCTACACCTACGAGCAGTACTTC. This codes for CASTLVGYTYEQYF.